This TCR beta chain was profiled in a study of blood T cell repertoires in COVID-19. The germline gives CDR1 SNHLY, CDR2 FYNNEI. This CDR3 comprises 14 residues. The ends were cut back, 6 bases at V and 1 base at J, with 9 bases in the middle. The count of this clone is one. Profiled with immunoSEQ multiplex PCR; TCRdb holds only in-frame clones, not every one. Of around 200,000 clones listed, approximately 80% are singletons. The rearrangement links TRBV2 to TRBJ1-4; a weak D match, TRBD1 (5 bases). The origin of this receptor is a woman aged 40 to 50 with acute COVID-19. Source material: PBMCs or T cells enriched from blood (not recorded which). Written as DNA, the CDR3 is TGTGCCAGCAGATCGACAGTAACTAATGAAAAACTGTTTTTT. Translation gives CASRSTVTNEKLFF. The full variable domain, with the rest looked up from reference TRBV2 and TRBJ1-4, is EPEVTQTPSHQVTQMGQEVILRCVPISNHLYFYWYRQILGQKVEFLVSFYNNEISEKSEIFDDQFSVERPDGSNFTLKIRSTKLEDSAMYFCASRSTVTNEKLFFGSGTQLSVL.